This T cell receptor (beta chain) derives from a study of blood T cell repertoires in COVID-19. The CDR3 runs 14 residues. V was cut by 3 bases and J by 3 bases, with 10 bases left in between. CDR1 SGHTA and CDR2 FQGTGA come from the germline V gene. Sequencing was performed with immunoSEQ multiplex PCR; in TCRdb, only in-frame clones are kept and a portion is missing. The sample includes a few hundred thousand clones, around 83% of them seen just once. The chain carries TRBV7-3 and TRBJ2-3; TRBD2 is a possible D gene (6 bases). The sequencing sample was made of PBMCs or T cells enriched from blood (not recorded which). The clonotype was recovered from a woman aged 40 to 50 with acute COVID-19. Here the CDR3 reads CASSLGLATDTQYF. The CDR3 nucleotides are TGTGCCAGCAGCTTGGGGCTAGCGACAGATACGCAGTATTTT.